The 31 T cell receptor beta chains in this list originate from one sample, sequenced in a study of T cell repertoires in cytomegalovirus infection. TCRdb used MiXCR to reprocess the reads, holding one entry per CDR3 protein. There are fewer than 1,000,000 distinct CDR3 sequences in the sample; about 33% occur only once, and roughly 13% lies in the top ten. Their antigens are not known. The specimen comprised cultured CD8+ T cells from PBMCs, sampled from culture after CMV antigen stimulation. All receptors derive from a human donor in good health (CMV status not recorded). Some clones in this sample may be carry-over from other donors' samples.

This clonotype has ten or more counts. This chain uses TRBV7-8 with TRBJ2-1; 8 bases fit TRBD2. With 7 bases clipped from V and 0 bases from J, the junction kept 14 bases outside the gene matches. CDR1 SGHVS and CDR2 FQNEAQ come from the germline V gene. This CDR3 contains 18 residues. The CDR3 reads CASIGQPTSERSYNEQFF. Written as DNA, the CDR3 is TGTGCCAGCATAGGCCAACCGACTAGCGAGCGCTCCTACAATGAGCAGTTCTTC.

This clonotype was seen ten or more times. CDR3 sequence: CASRGDSYEQYV. CDR3 sequence (DNA): TGTGCCAGCAGGGGGGATTCCTACGAGCAGTACGTC. This chain uses TRBV12-3 or TRBV12-4 with TRBJ2-7, with D perhaps TRBD1 or TRBD2 (5 bases each). Trimming removed 6 bases from V and 1 base from J, with 7 bases in between. The CDR3 spans 12 residues.

This clonotype was observed a single time. The chain uses TRBV7-6 and TRBJ2-3; 7 bases are shared with TRBD1. V dropped 4 bases and J dropped 2; count of bases not matched to a gene: 12. This CDR3 has 17 residues. Germline CDR1 reads SGHVS; CDR2 reads FNYEAQ. CDR3 sequence: CASSWSSGGQDTDTQYF. CDR3 nucleotide sequence: TGTGCCAGCAGCTGGAGCTCCGGAGGACAGGACACAGATACGCAGTATTTT.

V gene TRBV19 combines with J gene TRBJ1-2; D ambiguous. Per germline, CDR1 LNHDA and CDR2 SQIVND (reference sequence). CDR3 length: 14 amino acids. DNA of the CDR3: TGTACCACCACTGGTTCGGCGGACCCGTATGGCTACACCTTC. It is translated as CTTTGSADPYGYTF.

This chain uses TRBV27 with TRBJ2-2; 16 nucleotides match TRBD2. Per the germline V gene, CDR1 is MNHEY and CDR2 is SMNVEV (reference sequence). This CDR3 spans 18 amino acids. The junction had 6 bases not matched to a gene; V was cut back by 3 bases and J by 5 bases. As DNA, the CDR3 is TGTGCCAGCAGTTTGGGGACTAGCGGGGGGGCAAGGACCGGGGAGCTGTTTTTT. Amino acid sequence: CASSLGTSGGARTGELFF.

This clonotype came up many times. V and J are TRBV7-6 and TRBJ2-5; TRBD2 agrees at 12 bases. The CDR3 totals 15 residues. J lost 0 bases, V lost 8 bases, and 4 bases had no gene match. Germline CDR1 reads SGHVS; CDR2 reads FNYEAQ. The CDR3 is CASARTSGNQETQYF. CDR3 bases: TGTGCCAGCGCCAGGACTAGCGGGAACCAAGAGACCCAGTACTTC. Full variable domain (rest looked up from reference TRBV7-6 and TRBJ2-5): GAGVSQSPRYKVTKRGQDVALRCDPISGHVSLYWYRQALGQGPEFLTYFNYEAQQDKSGLPNDRFSAERPEGSISTLTIQRTEQRDSAMYRCASARTSGNQETQYFGPGTRLLVL.

On this clonotype: A junction end diverges from the germline sequence, so it may reflect a read error. V and J are TRBV14 and TRBJ2-5, with D tentatively TRBD2 (5 bases). CDR1 is SGHDN, CDR2 FVKESK, per germline. The CDR3 spans 15 residues. The CDR3 sequence is CASNHALELEETQYF. DNA of the CDR3: TGTGCCAGCAACCACGCCTTGGAACTAGAAGAAACCCAGTACTTC.

The chain combines TRBV27 with TRBJ2-5; perhaps TRBD1 as D (5 bases). This CDR3 contains 15 residues. Trimming cost V 5 bases and J 1 base, with 14 bases left between them. Germline loops: CDR1 MNHEY, CDR2 SMNVEV (reference sequence). The CDR3 loop reads CASSLNWGSQETQYF. Written as DNA, the CDR3 is TGTGCCAGCAGTCTTAACTGGGGCAGCCAAGAGACCCAGTACTTC.

This clonotype turned up a few times. The chain couples TRBV4-1 to TRBJ2-3; D perhaps matches TRBD1 (7 bases). V was shortened by 3 bases and J by 2 bases, with 18 bases between the two germline ends. Germline CDR1 MGHRA, CDR2 YSYEKL. The CDR3 spans 17 residues. The chain's CDR3 is CASSHLGQAGPTDTQYF. The CDR3 DNA reads as TGCGCCAGCAGCCACCTCGGACAGGCGGGGCCCACAGATACGCAGTATTTT.

This clonotype appeared many times. V usage is TRBV19 and J usage is TRBJ2-2, with D possibly TRBD2 on 6 matching bases. CDR3 length: 14 residues. Germline V gene sequence: CDR1 LNHDA, CDR2 SQIVND (reference sequence). Trimming took off 3 bases at V and 3 bases at J, with 8 bases between the two ends. The CDR3 here is CASSIAGYTGELFF. The CDR3 nucleotides read TGTGCCAGTAGTATCGCGGGGTACACCGGGGAGCTGTTTTTT.

On this clonotype: This may be a read error: a much more frequent sequence differs by one nucleotide. The chain recombines TRBV7-2 with TRBJ1-4; the D is unclear. Germline-derived CDR1 and CDR2 are SGHTA and FQGNSA. The CDR3 length is 17 residues. The V gene lost 0 bases and the J gene lost 1 base, with 12 bases spanning the gap. The CDR3 nucleotides are TGTGCCAGCAGCTTAGCGGGCAGAGTGGTAACTAATGAAAAACTGTTTTTT. It encodes CASSLAGRVVTNEKLFF.

Comment on this clonotype: This clone may be a read error of a much larger clone one base away. The chain employs TRBV12-3 or TRBV12-4 and TRBJ1-6; no clear D gene. The CDR3 is 20 residues long. The CDR3 coding sequence is TGTACCAGCAGCACTACGACGGATTTGTACCCTAGCTCCTATAATTCACCCCTCCACTTT. Its translation: CTSSTTTDLYPSSYNSPLHF.

This clonotype was observed a handful of times. This chain connects TRBV19 to TRBJ1-2; the D gene is possibly TRBD1 (6 bases). Germline CDR1 LNHDA, CDR2 SQIVND (reference sequence). Trimming stripped 5 bases from V and 7 bases from J, with 14 bases between. CDR3 length equals 13 residues. The CDR3 sequence: CASSPGGGGGYTF. DNA for the CDR3: TGTGCCAGTAGTCCCGGAGGGGGAGGTGGCTACACCTTC.

V usage is TRBV10-1 and J usage is TRBJ2-1; a weak D match, TRBD2 (6 bases). CDR3 length: 15 residues. V gave up 2 bases and J gave up 2 bases, with 10 bases separating them. Germline CDR1 and CDR2: WNHNN and SYGVQD (reference sequence). DNA of the CDR3: TGCGCCAGCAGTGAGGGACGGACTACCTACAATGAGCAGTTCTTC. Translating gives CASSEGRTTYNEQFF.

Note on this clonotype: At one of its ends the junction is not consistent with the germline gene, which may arise from a read error. The V call is TRBV9, the J call TRBJ2-5, with TRBD2 as a possible D gene (5 bases). Germline V CDR1 and CDR2: SGDLS, YYNGEE. This CDR3 is built from 13 residues. The DNA of the CDR3 is TGTGCCAGAAGCGGAGTCCCTCAAGAGACCCAGTACTTC. Residues: CARSGVPQETQYF.

This clonotype was seen repeatedly, ten times or more. The chain uses TRBV7-2 and TRBJ2-7, with TRBD1 as a possible D gene (6 bases). Germline V gene data show CDR1 as SGHTA and CDR2 as FQGNSA. V was cut by 4 bases and J by 7 bases, with 14 bases left in between. This CDR3 region has 13 residues. The CDR3 loop is CASSSWDMREQYF. The CDR3 DNA reads as TGTGCCAGCAGCTCCTGGGACATGCGGGAGCAGTACTTC.

The chain is built from TRBV5-1 and TRBJ2-1; TRBD1 matches 8 bases. CDR3 length: 16 amino acids. V shed 2 bases, J shed 7 bases, and the junction held 11 bases outside the gene matches. Germline loops: CDR1 SGHRS, CDR2 YFSETQ. CDR3 coding DNA: TGCGCCAGCAGCTTCGGGTTCCGGGACAGGCCGAATGAGCAGTTCTTC. Amino acid sequence: CASSFGFRDRPNEQFF. The variable domain in full, with the rest retrieved from reference TRBV5-1 and TRBJ2-1, is KAGVTQTPRYLIKTRGQQVTLSCSPISGHRSVSWYQQTPGQGLQFLFEYFSETQRNKGNFPGRFSGRQFSNSRSEMNVSTLELGDSALYLCASSFGFRDRPNEQFFGPGTRLTVL.

V and J are TRBV6-1 and TRBJ1-2; D is undetermined. With 6 bases removed from V and 4 bases from J, the gap between germline ends came to 15 bases. In germline, CDR1 is MNHNS, CDR2 SASEGT. The CDR3 is made up of 14 amino acids. The CDR3 loop is CASRPYREPYGYTF. The CDR3 bases are TGTGCCAGCAGGCCTTACAGAGAACCCTATGGCTACACCTTC.

This clonotype occurred a few times. This chain links TRBV7-6 with TRBJ2-7, with D uncertain. The germline V gene has CDR1 SGHVS and CDR2 FNYEAQ. The CDR3 sequence is 14 residues long. The CDR3 here is CASTPPTETPEQYV. The DNA of the CDR3 is TGTGCTAGCACCCCCCCCACAGAGACTCCCGAGCAGTACGTC.

This clonotype was seen a handful of times. This chain uses TRBV4-2 with TRBJ1-4; no reliable D call. Trimming removed 0 bases from V and 7 bases from J, with 6 bases in between. This CDR3 spans 13 amino acids. CDR1 and CDR2 (germline): LGHNA, YNFKEQ. CDR3 nucleotides: TGTGCCAGCAGCCAAGAAGTGTTTGAAAAACTGTTTTTT. This encodes CASSQEVFEKLFF.

This clonotype has a handful of counts. The rearrangement joins TRBV6-6 to TRBJ2-3; possible D gene TRBD2, 6 bases. Trimming pared 4 bases from V and 5 bases from J, leaving 16 bases between. The CDR3 covers 15 residues. CDR1 and CDR2 from the germline V gene are MNHNY and SVGAGI (reference sequence). CDR3 sequence reads: CASSSPGGLGDTQYF. The CDR3 DNA follows: TGTGCCAGCAGTTCCCCCGGGGGTCTGGGAGATACGCAGTATTTT.

V gene TRBV6-2 or TRBV6-3 combines with J gene TRBJ1-1; D remains unclear. This CDR3 spans 14 amino acids. The V gene lost 5 bases and the J gene lost 1 base, with 11 bases spanning the gap. Germline assignment: CDR1 MNHEY and CDR2 SVGEGT. In DNA form, the CDR3 reads TGTGCCAGCAGTCAAAGGGCTGGGAACACTGAAGCTTTCTTT. As protein: CASSQRAGNTEAFF.

The chain couples TRBV27 to TRBJ1-2, with no clear D. CDR3 length: 15 residues. CDR1 and CDR2 from the germline V gene are MNHEY and SMNVEV (reference sequence). V was trimmed by 6 bases and J by 8 bases, leaving 22 bases between them. The CDR3 coding sequence is TGTGCCAGCAGACCGATTGGCGGTCCAAAGTGGGGCTACACCTTC. This encodes CASRPIGGPKWGYTF.

This clonotype was recorded a few times. The V call is TRBV7-3, the J call TRBJ2-3, with 11 bases lining up with TRBD2. Looked up from germline, CDR1 is SGHTA and CDR2 is FQGTGA. CDR3 length equals 17 residues. V gave up 2 bases and J gave up 2 bases; unmatched junction bases: 6. CDR3 coding DNA: TGTGCCAGCAGCTTATTTGCTAGCGGGGGGACCACAGATACGCAGTATTTT. Encoded protein: CASSLFASGGTTDTQYF.

The chain joins TRBV4-1 to TRBJ2-2; D call uncertain. V lost 0 bases, J lost 4 bases, and 6 bases lay in between. The CDR3 has 14 residues. Germline-derived CDR1 and CDR2 are MGHRA and YSYEKL. The CDR3 nucleotides are TGCGCCAGCAGCCAAGAGGAACTCACCGGGGAGCTGTTTTTT. The encoded protein is CASSQEELTGELFF.

The table lists this clonotype with a few counts. The chain combines TRBV7-9 with TRBJ1-6; TRBD1 agrees at 9 bases. Germline values: CDR1 SEHNR, CDR2 FQNEAQ (reference sequence). The CDR3 loop spans 14 amino acids. V shed 5 bases, J shed 9 bases, and the junction held 5 bases outside the gene matches. The CDR3, as DNA: TGTGCCAGCAGCCCACAGGGGGCTGGTTCACCCCTCCACTTT. It yields the protein CASSPQGAGSPLHF.

In this sample, this clonotype turned up once. A much larger clonotype is one base distant, so this may be a read error. This rearrangement joins TRBV7-6 to TRBJ1-2; 7 bases agree with TRBD1. The CDR3 runs to 15 residues. The V gene end was trimmed by 2 bases and the J gene end by 3 bases; junction bases not matched to a gene: 6. The germline V gene has CDR1 SGHVS and CDR2 FNYEAQ. The CDR3 here is CASSLMAGGDYGYTF. For the CDR3, the DNA is TGTGCCAGCAGCTTAATGGCAGGGGGTGACTATGGCTACACCTTC.

The sample holds a few counts of this clonotype. The chain employs TRBV19 and TRBJ1-2, with 7 bases fitting TRBD1. The CDR3 totals 15 residues. CDR1 is LNHDA, CDR2 SQIVND, per germline (reference sequence). The ends lost 0 bases at V and 4 bases at J; junction bases unmatched: 5. The DNA for the CDR3 is TGTGCCAGTAGTATAGAGGGACAGAACATCTATGGCTACACCTTC. This sequence encodes CASSIEGQNIYGYTF.

The chain carries TRBV10-3 and TRBJ1-2; D is possibly TRBD1 (5 bases). The germline V gene has CDR1 ENHRY and CDR2 SYGVKD. CDR3 size: 14 residues. Trimming took 9 bases from V and 4 from J, leaving 18 bases between them. CDR3 region: CAIRTQGQIYGYTF. The CDR3 DNA reads as TGTGCCATTCGGACCCAGGGCCAGATCTATGGCTACACCTTC.

The chain links TRBV19 to TRBJ1-5; D is unclear. The V end lost 3 bases, the J end lost 5 bases, and 8 bases lay between the germline ends. This CDR3 has 13 amino acids. Looked up from germline, CDR1 is LNHDA and CDR2 is SQIVND (reference sequence). The CDR3 region has the DNA TGTGCCAGTAGTATCGTTGGGGATCAGCCCCAGCATTTT. Its protein is CASSIVGDQPQHF.

This chain links TRBV11-2 with TRBJ2-5; no definite D call. The germline CDR1 and CDR2 sequences are SGHAT and FQNNGV. This CDR3 spans 15 amino acids. V was shortened by 0 bases and J by 2 bases, with 10 bases between the two germline ends. This CDR3 reads CASSLDLGRQETQYF. CDR3 in DNA: TGTGCCAGCAGCTTAGATCTGGGTAGGCAAGAGACCCAGTACTTC.